The present entry profiles one TCR beta chain with its context. Using immunoSEQ multiplex PCR, the repertoire was profiled, and TCRdb retains in-frame clones only, with some absent. The profile covers around 100,000 clones, with around 89% appearing a single time and approximately 7.8% taken by the ten largest. CDR3 size: 13 residues. Trimming removed 2 bases at V and 4 bases at J, with 6 bases between. Looked up from germline, CDR1 is ENHRY and CDR2 is SYGVKD. These data belong to a study of control samples from healthy donors and cancer patients. The clonotype was recovered from a man aged 25-45 years in good health. The specimen was blood. The rearrangement joins TRBV10-3 to TRBJ1-5, with D unresolved. The CDR3 DNA follows: TGTGCCATCAGTGAGCTCGTGAATCAGCCCCAGCATTTT. Residues: CAISELVNQPQHF.